This T cell receptor beta chain was obtained from a study of blood T cell repertoires in COVID-19. Study in general: The analysed material was cDNA or gDNA that came from T cells, B-cell-depleted T cells, or PBMCs.

Authors' methods: Amplifying reference gene primers gave estimates of nucleated cell counts. Generated by immunoSEQ multiplex PCR, the TCRdb table keeps only in-frame clones and is missing some. Clonal size and the V and J genes are those of that table, whereas D and trimming came from the DNA. The sample shows about 190,000 clones, around 80% of them seen only once. Germline values: CDR1 SEHNR, CDR2 FQNEAQ (reference sequence). Deletions cut 8 bases from V and 3 bases from J, with 17 bases between. The length of the CDR3 is 14 residues. The chain has TRBV7-9 and TRBJ2-7; a weak D match, TRBD2 (6 bases). The specimen was peripheral blood. This clonotype originated in a woman over 75 with active or convalescent COVID-19. CDR3 region: CASAGVRTNYEQYF. For the CDR3, the DNA is TGTGCCAGCGCAGGTGTCCGGACTAACTACGAGCAGTACTTC.